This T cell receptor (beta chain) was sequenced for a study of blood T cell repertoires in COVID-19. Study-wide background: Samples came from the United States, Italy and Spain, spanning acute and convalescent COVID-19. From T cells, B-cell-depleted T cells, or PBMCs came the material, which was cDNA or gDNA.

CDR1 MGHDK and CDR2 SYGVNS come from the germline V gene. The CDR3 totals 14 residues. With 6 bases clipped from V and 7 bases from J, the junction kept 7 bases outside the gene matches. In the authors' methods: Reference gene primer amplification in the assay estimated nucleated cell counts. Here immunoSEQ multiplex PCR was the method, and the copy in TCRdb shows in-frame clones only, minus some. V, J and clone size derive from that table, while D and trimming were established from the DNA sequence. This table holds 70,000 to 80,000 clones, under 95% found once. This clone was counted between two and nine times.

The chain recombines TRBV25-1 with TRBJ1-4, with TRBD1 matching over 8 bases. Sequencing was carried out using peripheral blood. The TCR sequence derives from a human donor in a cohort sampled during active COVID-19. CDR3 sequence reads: CASSEDRVGEKLFF. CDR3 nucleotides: TGTGCCAGCAGCGAGGACAGGGTGGGTGAAAAACTGTTTTTT.